This T cell receptor beta chain was captured by sequencing in a study of shared clonotypes between healthy human individuals. This CDR3 contains 13 residues. Per the germline V gene, CDR1 is SNHLY and CDR2 is FYNNEI. V trimming: 7 bases; J trimming: 3 bases; junction bases outside the gene matches: 4. Per the study methods: ImmunoSEQ output lacked quality scores and full-length reads, limiting matched filtering. TCRdb's copy holds only in-frame clones and misses some; the assay was immunoSEQ multiplex PCR. The V and J calls and clone size come from that table; D and trimming were worked out from the DNA. The table records some 2.1 million clones, about 95% of them present only once. It was CD45RO-negative cells, positively selected for CCR7, that made up naive CD8 cells, with terminally differentiated effector memory CD45RA+ cells excluded.

The V and J genes are TRBV2 and TRBJ2-3; 7 nucleotides line up with TRBD1. Sequencing used naive CD8+ T cells sorted from blood. The TCR originated in a man aged 18 to 30 in good health. CDR3: CASTSQGTDTQYF. The CDR3 coding sequence is TGTGCCAGCACATCACAGGGGACAGATACGCAGTATTTT.